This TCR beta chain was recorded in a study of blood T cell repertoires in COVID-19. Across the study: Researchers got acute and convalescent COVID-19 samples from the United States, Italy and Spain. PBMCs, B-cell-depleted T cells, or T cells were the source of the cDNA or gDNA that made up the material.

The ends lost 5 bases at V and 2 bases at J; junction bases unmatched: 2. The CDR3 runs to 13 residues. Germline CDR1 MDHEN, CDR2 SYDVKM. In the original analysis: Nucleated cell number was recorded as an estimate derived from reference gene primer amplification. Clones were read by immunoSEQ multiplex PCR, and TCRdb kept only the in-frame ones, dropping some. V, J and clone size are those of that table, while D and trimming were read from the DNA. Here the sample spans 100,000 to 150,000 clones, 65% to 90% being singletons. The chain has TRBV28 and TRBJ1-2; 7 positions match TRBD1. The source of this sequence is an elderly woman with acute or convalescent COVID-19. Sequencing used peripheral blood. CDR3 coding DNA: TGTGCCAGCAGTCGGGGACAGAACTATGGCTACACCTTC. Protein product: CASSRGQNYGYTF.